Here is one T cell receptor (beta chain) with its context. The antigen is not known. Relative to the germline gene, one junction end is altered; a read error may explain this. The CDR3 spans 12 residues. Per the germline V gene, CDR1 is MNHNS and CDR2 is SASEGT. This specimen belongs to a study of T-cell reconstitution after alpha-beta-depleted transplantation in children. During its preparation, the TCRbeta library received unique molecular identifiers. TCRdb independently ran MiXCR on the PCR reads; one entry per CDR3 protein. The sample includes 200,000 to 300,000 distinct CDR3 sequences, over 20% of them seen just once. Study findings and constraints: The study traced high day-60 TCRbeta diversity in some patients to surviving recipient T cells and thymic progenitors. T-cell counts and diversity were attributed mostly to newly produced T cells one year after transplant. Reportedly, only several hundred clones from non-depleted graft cells drove alpha-beta T-cell counts at about two months.

The sequenced sample was PBMCs, obtained before TCRalphabeta/CD19-depleted stem cell transplant. This TCR derives from a girl aged 2 to 9 with Fanconi anemia, due to receive a stem cell transplant. The V call is TRBV6-1, the J call TRBJ1-5; D is unresolved. Written as DNA, the CDR3 is TGTGCCAGCAGTGAAGGGAATCGGCCCCAGCATTTT. It specifies CASSEGNRPQHF.